The 21 T cell receptor beta chains below were found in one sample sequenced in a study of control samples from healthy donors and cancer patients. Here immunoSEQ multiplex PCR was the method, and the copy in TCRdb shows in-frame clones only, minus some. The repertoire consists of roughly 120,000 clones, with 93% occurring once and the leading ten covering 1.5% to 2%. Specimen: PBMCs. The receptors were sampled from a man aged 45-60 years with head and neck cancer.

The gene calls are TRBV19 and TRBJ1-5, with a weak D call TRBD1 (6 bases). V gave up 7 bases and J gave up 6 bases, with 10 bases separating them. Germline assignment: CDR1 LNHDA and CDR2 SQIVND (reference sequence). The CDR3 spans 12 residues. CDR3 amino acids: CASKQGLQPQHF. DNA of the CDR3: TGTGCCAGTAAACAGGGACTTCAGCCCCAGCATTTT.

V gene TRBV4-2 combines with J gene TRBJ1-4; D possibly corresponds to TRBD1 (5 bases). CDR3 length: 15 residues. The germline V and J ends were trimmed by 1 base and 8 bases, with 14 bases remaining between them. The germline V gene has CDR1 LGHNA and CDR2 YNFKEQ. The CDR3 nucleotides are TGTGCCAGCAGCCAAGTCCGGGACTCTCCGGAAAAACTGTTTTTT. It codes for CASSQVRDSPEKLFF.

The chain uses TRBV7-2 and TRBJ1-2; D uncertain. CDR3 length: 14 amino acids. V was clipped by 1 base and J by 5 bases, with 11 bases between them. From germline, CDR1 is SGHTA and CDR2 FQGNSA. The CDR3 DNA reads as TGTGCCAGCAGCTTAGTCCCCGGAGAGTATGGCTACACCTTC. Protein product: CASSLVPGEYGYTF. Based on the CDR3 plus reference TRBV7-2 and TRBJ1-2, the full variable domain is GAGVSQSPSNKVTEKGKDVELRCDPISGHTALYWYRQSLGQGLEFLIYFQGNSAPDKSGLPSDRFSAERTGGSVSTLTIQRTQQEDSAVYLCASSLVPGEYGYTFGSGTRLTVV.

V and J are TRBV6-2 or TRBV6-3 and TRBJ2-1, with D perhaps TRBD1 or TRBD2 (6 bases each). The V gene's germline CDR1 is MNHEY and CDR2 SVGEGT. The ends were cut back, 4 bases at V and 7 bases at J, with 17 bases in the middle. The length of the CDR3 is 15 residues. This CDR3 reads CASSFQGGPRNEQFF. The CDR3 nucleotides read TGTGCCAGCAGTTTCCAAGGGGGGCCTAGAAATGAGCAGTTCTTC.

The chain uses TRBV28 and TRBJ2-1; D might be TRBD1 (7 bases). Trimming stripped 6 bases from V and 7 bases from J, with 22 bases between. CDR3 size: 16 residues. Per germline, CDR1 MDHEN and CDR2 SYDVKM. The chain's CDR3 is CASSTRGQGEKNEQFF. The CDR3 DNA sequence: TGTGCCAGCAGCACCCGGGGGCAGGGGGAGAAAAATGAGCAGTTCTTC. Variable domain in full (rest from reference TRBV28 and TRBJ2-1): DVKVTQSSRYLVKRTGEKVFLECVQDMDHENMFWYRQDPGLGLRLIYFSYDVKMKEKGDIPEGYSVSREKKERFSLILESASTNQTSMYLCASSTRGQGEKNEQFFGPGTRLTVL.

This clone was counted once. The V and J genes are TRBV5-5 and TRBJ1-4; no firm D call. Trimming took 4 bases from V and 2 from J, leaving 9 bases between them. Germline lookup yields CDR1 SGHKS and CDR2 YYEKEE (reference sequence). The CDR3 length is 14 residues. The CDR3 loop reads CASSPQVTNEKLFF. The CDR3 DNA reads as TGTGCCAGCAGCCCGCAGGTCACTAATGAAAAACTGTTTTTT.

V is TRBV5-1 and J is TRBJ1-1; possibly TRBD1 for D (5 bases). The germline CDR1 and CDR2 sequences are SGHRS and YFSETQ. Trimming took 5 bases from V and 5 from J, leaving 13 bases between them. The CDR3 spans 13 residues. This CDR3 reads CASSIGVNTEAFF. Written as DNA, the CDR3 is TGCGCCAGCAGTATAGGGGTAAATACTGAAGCTTTCTTT.

This rearrangement joins TRBV3-1 (or the pseudogene TRBV3-2) to TRBJ2-7; D not certain. The CDR3 loop spans 11 amino acids. Germline assignment: CDR1 LGHDT and CDR2 YNNKEL (reference sequence). V lost 1 base to trimming and J lost 8 bases, with 6 bases between them. This CDR3 is CASSQVGQQYF. CDR3 coding DNA: TGTGCCAGCAGCCAAGTAGGCCAGCAGTACTTC.

The chain recombines TRBV19 with TRBJ1-1; D may be TRBD1 (6 bases). Deletions cut 5 bases from V and 1 base from J, with 11 bases between. Germline V CDR1 and CDR2: LNHDA, SQIVND (reference sequence). The CDR3 is 14 residues long. The CDR3 DNA reads TGTGCCAGTAGTTTCAACAGGGAGAACACTGAAGCTTTCTTT. Translating gives CASSFNRENTEAFF.

The V gene is TRBV29-1, the J gene TRBJ2-7, with 7 bases fitting TRBD1. Germline trimming cut 3 bases from V and 3 bases from J; bases unmatched to any gene: 5. Germline assignment: CDR1 SQVTM and CDR2 ANQGSEA. This CDR3 contains 13 residues. The CDR3 nucleotides read TGCAGCGTTGAGGAGGCAGGGGGCTACGAGCAGTACTTC. The encoded protein is CSVEEAGGYEQYF.

V is TRBV5-1 and J is TRBJ1-1, with D unresolved. The CDR3 extends over 13 amino acids. V was trimmed by 2 bases and J by 5 bases, leaving 10 bases between them. CDR1 and CDR2 from the germline V gene are SGHRS and YFSETQ. CDR3 in DNA: TGCGCCAGCAGCTTACCCGACTGGACTGAAGCTTTCTTT. Its translation is CASSLPDWTEAFF.

This clone is a singleton in its sample. The CDR3 region is CASSASGKDRVSYEQYF. CDR3 coding DNA: TGTGCCAGTAGTGCATCCGGGAAAGACAGGGTATCCTACGAGCAGTACTTC. The chain carries TRBV19 and TRBJ2-7; TRBD1 matches at 7 bases. The J segment lost 1 base and the V segment lost 5 bases, leaving 14 bases of the junction unmatched. Germline assignment: CDR1 LNHDA and CDR2 SQIVND (reference sequence). The CDR3 sequence is 17 residues long.

This chain links TRBV10-3 with TRBJ2-5; 7 bases are shared with TRBD2. This CDR3 region has 17 residues. Germline V CDR1 and CDR2: ENHRY, SYGVKD. The J segment lost 5 bases and the V segment lost 0 bases, leaving 12 bases of the junction unmatched. DNA of the CDR3: TGTGCCATCAGTGAGTCTGCACTAGGAGCGGGGTGGGAGACCCAGTACTTC. As protein: CAISESALGAGWETQYF.

V usage is TRBV11-3 and J usage is TRBJ2-7, with D hard to call. The germline V gene encodes CDR1 SGHNT and CDR2 YENEEA. The V and J ends lost 2 bases and 4 bases respectively, with 9 bases between them. CDR3 length: 13 residues. This chain's CDR3 is CASSLSMGYEQYF. The CDR3, as DNA: TGTGCCAGCAGCTTATCGATGGGTTACGAGCAGTACTTC.

The chain employs TRBV9 and TRBJ2-5, with 8 bases that match TRBD1. J lost 2 bases, V lost 4 bases, and 7 bases had no gene match. This CDR3 comprises 15 residues. Per germline, CDR1 SGDLS and CDR2 YYNGEE. In DNA form, the CDR3 reads TGTGCCAGCAGCTCCAGAGGGGACAGGCAAGAGACCCAGTACTTC. Translated: CASSSRGDRQETQYF.

The chain joins TRBV3-1 (or the pseudogene TRBV3-2) to TRBJ1-2; D gene uncertain. Germline values: CDR1 LGHDT, CDR2 YNNKEL (reference sequence). Trimming left V 1 base short and J 0 bases short, with 6 bases between. The CDR3 has 14 residues. In DNA, the CDR3 is TGTGCCAGCAGCCAAGGAAACTCTAACTATGGCTACACCTTC. It is translated as CASSQGNSNYGYTF.

The chain joins TRBV6-5 to TRBJ2-5, with 10 bases aligning to TRBD2. V gave up 6 bases and J gave up 5 bases; unmatched junction bases: 9. From germline, CDR1 is MNHEY and CDR2 SVGAGI. The length of the CDR3 is 15 residues. The CDR3 nucleotides read TGTGCCAGCAGCGCACGAGCGGGGGGGCCCGAGACCCAGTACTTC. This sequence encodes CASSARAGGPETQYF.

V gene TRBV6-5 combines with J gene TRBJ2-5; tentatively, D is TRBD2 (5 bases). CDR3 length: 13 residues. V was pared by 6 bases and J by 7 bases, with 15 bases between. Germline values: CDR1 MNHEY, CDR2 SVGAGI. The CDR3 protein is CASRDGKLATQYF. The DNA for the CDR3 is TGTGCCAGCAGGGACGGGAAGTTGGCGACCCAGTACTTC.

The rearrangement uses TRBV6-2 or TRBV6-3 and TRBJ2-3; 7 bases are a match to TRBD2. The CDR3 totals 16 residues. The germline gives CDR1 MNHEY, CDR2 SVGEGT. V dropped 5 bases and J dropped 3; count of bases not matched to a gene: 11. CDR3 DNA: TGTGCCAGCAGTGACAACAAAGCGGGGAGTACAGATACGCAGTATTTT. This codes for CASSDNKAGSTDTQYF.

The rearrangement uses TRBV7-2 and TRBJ2-3; 8 bases are shared with TRBD2. CDR1 is SGHTA, CDR2 FQGNSA, per germline. V trimming: 5 bases; J trimming: 6 bases; junction bases outside the gene matches: 16. The CDR3 consists of 17 residues. Written as DNA, the CDR3 is TGTGCCAGCAGCCAAATGGGACTAGGGCTTAGTATGGATACGCAGTATTTT. Amino acid sequence: CASSQMGLGLSMDTQYF.

In DNA form, the CDR3 reads TGTGCCAGTAGCCGGGGAGCGGGGGGCCTCCGGACTGATGAGCAGTACTTC. As protein: CASSRGAGGLRTDEQYF. This chain links TRBV19 with TRBJ2-7; TRBD2 matches at 9 bases. CDR3 length: 17 residues. Germline CDR1 and CDR2: LNHDA and SQIVND (reference sequence). Germline trimming cut 6 bases from V and 7 bases from J; bases unmatched to any gene: 19.